This T cell receptor (beta chain) was observed in a study of blood T cell repertoires in COVID-19. Looking at the study overall: Some COVID-19 samples were acute and others convalescent; all came from the United States, Italy and Spain.

The assay was immunoSEQ multiplex PCR, and TCRdb's table has in-frame clones only and misses some. The sample consists of approximately 80,000 clones, approximately 88% of them appearing once. The V gene lost 5 bases and the J gene lost 1 base, with 5 bases spanning the gap. The CDR3 loop spans 13 amino acids. Per the germline V gene, CDR1 is SNHLY and CDR2 is FYNNEI. The specimen was peripheral blood. This rearrangement joins TRBV2 to TRBJ2-2; D call uncertain. This TCR was sampled from a woman over 75 with acute or convalescent COVID-19. The CDR3 DNA reads as TGTGCCAGCAGTCAGATGAACACCGGGGAGCTGTTTTTT. Its protein is CASSQMNTGELFF.